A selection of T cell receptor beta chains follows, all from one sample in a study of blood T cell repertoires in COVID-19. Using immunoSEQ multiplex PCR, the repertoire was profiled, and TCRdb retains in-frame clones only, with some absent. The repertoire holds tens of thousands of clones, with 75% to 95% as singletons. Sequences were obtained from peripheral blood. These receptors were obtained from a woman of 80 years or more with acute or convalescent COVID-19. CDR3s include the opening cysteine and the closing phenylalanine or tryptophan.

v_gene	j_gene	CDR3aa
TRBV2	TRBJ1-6	CASSAGQGGPNSPLHF
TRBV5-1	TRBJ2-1	CASSFLRSPDYNEQFF
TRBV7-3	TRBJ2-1	CASSLGTSNEQFF
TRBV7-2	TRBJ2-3	CASSLSGRGPADTQYF
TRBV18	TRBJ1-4	CASSPPGQGGEKLFF
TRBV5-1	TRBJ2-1	CASSLVGLLGSSYNEQFF
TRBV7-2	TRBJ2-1	CASSLDPRSYEQFF
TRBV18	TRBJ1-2	CASSPPGQGLTNYGYTF
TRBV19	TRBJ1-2	CASSIPSGSYYGYTF
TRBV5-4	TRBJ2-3	CASSSRGRGGDTQYF
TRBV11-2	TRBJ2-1	CASSFGVAGGISYNEQFF
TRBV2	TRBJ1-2	CASSDGILTNGYTF
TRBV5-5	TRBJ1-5	CASSHQGSNQPQHF
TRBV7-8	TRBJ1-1	CASSLVRDMNTEAFF
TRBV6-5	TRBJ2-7	CASSTDRGPYEQYF
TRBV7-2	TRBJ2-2	CASSSQRGNTGELFF
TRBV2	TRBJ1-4	CASSSQGRVEKLFF
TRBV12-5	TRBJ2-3	CASGSLTGVGTDTQYF
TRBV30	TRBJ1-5	CAWGRGPGQPQHF
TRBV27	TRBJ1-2	CASSFDRTYGYTF
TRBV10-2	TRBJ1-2	CASRGQGAIYGYTF
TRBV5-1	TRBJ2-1	CASSLDRVGLGEQFF
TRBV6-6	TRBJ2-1	CASSHGESSYNEQFF
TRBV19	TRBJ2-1	CASIGTGGYNEQFF
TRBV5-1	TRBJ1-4	CASSLLQGGNEKLFF
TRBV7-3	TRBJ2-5	CASSPGASGGVETQYF
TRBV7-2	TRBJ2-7	CASSLSRGYEQYF
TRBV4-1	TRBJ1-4	CASSPGHSTNEKLFF
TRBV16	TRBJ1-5	CASSLGGFNQPQHF
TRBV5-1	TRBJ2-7	CASSPGTGSYEQYF
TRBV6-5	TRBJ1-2	CASALAWPPDGYTF
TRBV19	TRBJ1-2	CASSLGQAYGYTF
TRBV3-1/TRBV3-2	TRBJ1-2	CASSQVIDRTNYGYTF
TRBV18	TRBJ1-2	CASSPETDINYGYTF
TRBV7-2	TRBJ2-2	CASSLFQGAGELFF
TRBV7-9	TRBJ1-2	CASSLAPVGGNYGYTF
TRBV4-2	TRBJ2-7	CASSQDRLREQYF
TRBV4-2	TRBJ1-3	CASGQPVSGNTIYF
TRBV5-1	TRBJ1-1	CASSLEFRADTEAFF
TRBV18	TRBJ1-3	CASSPLGTASPGNTIYF
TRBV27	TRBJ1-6	CASSTRDRESPLHF
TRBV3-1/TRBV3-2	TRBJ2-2	CASSRRTGPRELFF
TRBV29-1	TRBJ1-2	CSAQASGYGYTF
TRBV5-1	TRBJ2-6	CASGRQGRFSSGANVLTF
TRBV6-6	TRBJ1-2	CASIDRGSRGYTF
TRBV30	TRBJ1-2	CAWSVPPTGVYGYTF
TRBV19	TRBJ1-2	CASSIPGQGAYGYTF
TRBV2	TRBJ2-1	CASSEGRKGDDSYNEQFF
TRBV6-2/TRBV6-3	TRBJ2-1	CASSYRQGNNEQFF
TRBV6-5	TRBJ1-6	CASSQNDGNSPLHF
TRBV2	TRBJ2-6	CASSLSSVAAGANVLTF
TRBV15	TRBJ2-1	CATSPHAGSGVYNEQFF
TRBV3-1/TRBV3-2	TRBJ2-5	CASSQDLAGGQETQYF
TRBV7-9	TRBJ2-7	CASSQGQPYEQYF
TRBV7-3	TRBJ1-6	CASSLGGNYNSPLHF